This T cell receptor (beta chain) was obtained from a study of blood T cell repertoires in COVID-19. Study-level background: COVID-19 samples from acute and convalescent phases originated in the United States, Italy and Spain. PBMCs, B-cell-depleted T cells, or T cells were the source of the cDNA or gDNA that made up the material.

Original handling: Cell counts per sample came from amplifying reference gene primers. The assay was immunoSEQ multiplex PCR, and TCRdb's table has in-frame clones only and misses some. The V and J calls and clone size come from that table; D and trimming were worked out from the DNA. Among about 110,000 clones listed, roughly four fifths were seen once. Trimming left V 7 bases short and J 1 base short, with 19 bases between. CDR1 SQVTM and CDR2 ANQGSEA come from the germline V gene. This CDR3 has 15 amino acids. The sequence was obtained from a woman aged 55-69 years with acute or convalescent COVID-19. Input material: peripheral blood. This chain links TRBV29-1 with TRBJ1-1; D gene uncertain. The CDR3 reads CSAAAARLTNTEAFF. In DNA form, the CDR3 reads TGCAGCGCGGCTGCGGCCCGATTGACGAACACTGAAGCTTTCTTT.